This is a list of T cell receptor beta chains from one sample in a study of cytomegalovirus exposure and HLA in healthy donors. Using immunoSEQ multiplex PCR, the repertoire was profiled, and TCRdb retains in-frame clones only, with some absent. The sample consists of fewer than 120,000 clones, around 80% of them appearing once. The sequenced sample consisted of PBMCs. The receptors were gathered from a woman aged 55 to 70 in good health and CMV-seropositive. Each CDR3 is given with its conserved first and last residue. A D gene is named only where the DNA matches it firmly. Clone size is stated in some rows and not others, as once, few, many or a class when expanded.

abundance: -
v_gene: TRBV19
d_gene: -
j_gene: TRBJ2-3
CDR3nt: TGTGCCAGTAGGGATAGGGGGAGGGGCACAGATACGCAGTATTTT
CDR3aa: CASRDRGRGTDTQYF

abundance: -
v_gene: TRBV18
d_gene: -
j_gene: TRBJ2-7
CDR3nt: TGTGCCAGCTCACCATCGTCCAGCGGCTACGAGCAGTACTTC
CDR3aa: CASSPSSSGYEQYF

abundance: -
v_gene: TRBV5-4
d_gene: -
j_gene: TRBJ1-2
CDR3nt: TGTGCCAGCAGTTCTTCAGGGTCCTATGGCTACACCTTC
CDR3aa: CASSSSGSYGYTF

abundance: -
v_gene: TRBV19
d_gene: -
j_gene: TRBJ1-5
CDR3nt: TGTGCCAGTATGGCCAGGGATACCAATCAGCCCCAGCATTTT
CDR3aa: CASMARDTNQPQHF

abundance: -
v_gene: TRBV2
d_gene: -
j_gene: TRBJ1-1
CDR3nt: TGTGCCAGCAGTGACTTTCAGGGCAACACTGAAGCTTTCTTT
CDR3aa: CASSDFQGNTEAFF

abundance: -
v_gene: TRBV6-5
d_gene: -
j_gene: TRBJ1-5
CDR3nt: TGTGCCAGCAGTTCCGACCTGGGAGATCAGCCCCAGCATTTT
CDR3aa: CASSSDLGDQPQHF

abundance: -
v_gene: TRBV27
d_gene: -
j_gene: TRBJ2-5
CDR3nt: TGTGCCAGCAGTTCGGGACATCCTCGCCAAGAGACCCAGTACTTC
CDR3aa: CASSSGHPRQETQYF

abundance: -
v_gene: TRBV30
d_gene: TRBD1
j_gene: TRBJ2-3
CDR3nt: TGTGCCTGGAGTTTACAGGGGAACACAGATACGCAGTATTTT
CDR3aa: CAWSLQGNTDTQYF

abundance: once
v_gene: TRBV27
d_gene: TRBD1
j_gene: TRBJ2-5
CDR3nt: TGTGCCAGCAGTCAGGACAGGGTCGGCCAAGAGACCCAGTACTTC
CDR3aa: CASSQDRVGQETQYF

abundance: -
v_gene: TRBV5-4
d_gene: TRBD1
j_gene: TRBJ2-5
CDR3nt: TGTGCCAGCAGCAACCGGGACAGAGAAGAGACCCAGTACTTC
CDR3aa: CASSNRDREETQYF

abundance: -
v_gene: TRBV7-8
d_gene: TRBD1
j_gene: TRBJ1-2
CDR3nt: TGTGCCAGCAGCTCTTGGACAGGGCGAACCTATGGCTACACCTTC
CDR3aa: CASSSWTGRTYGYTF

abundance: -
v_gene: TRBV6-6
d_gene: TRBD1
j_gene: TRBJ1-2
CDR3nt: TGTGCCAGCAGTCCTGCGGGACAGGGTCTATCCTATGGCTACACCTTC
CDR3aa: CASSPAGQGLSYGYTF

abundance: -
v_gene: TRBV5-1
d_gene: -
j_gene: TRBJ1-4
CDR3nt: TGCGCCAGCAGCATGGGACTAAGGGATGAAAAACTGTTTTTT
CDR3aa: CASSMGLRDEKLFF

abundance: many
v_gene: TRBV28
d_gene: TRBD1
j_gene: TRBJ2-7
CDR3nt: TGTGCCAGCAGCGCTCTAAGGACAGGGCAGGATCCGGGCGAGCAGTACTTC
CDR3aa: CASSALRTGQDPGEQYF

abundance: -
v_gene: TRBV5-1
d_gene: -
j_gene: TRBJ1-2
CDR3nt: TGCGCCAGCGCTGTATATAGTCCTTTGAATGGCTACACCTTC
CDR3aa: CASAVYSPLNGYTF

abundance: -
v_gene: TRBV13
d_gene: TRBD2
j_gene: TRBJ2-5
CDR3nt: TGTGCCAGCAGCGACATTAGCGGGAACCAAGAGACCCAGTACTTC
CDR3aa: CASSDISGNQETQYF

abundance: once
v_gene: TRBV5-6
d_gene: -
j_gene: TRBJ2-7
CDR3nt: TGTGCCAGCATCCAACAGGGAGCCTACGAGCAGTACTTC
CDR3aa: CASIQQGAYEQYF

abundance: -
v_gene: TRBV7-2
d_gene: TRBD2
j_gene: TRBJ2-7
CDR3nt: TGTGCCAGCAGCCCGGGACTAGCGGGAGCTAGTTCCTACGAGCAGTACTTC
CDR3aa: CASSPGLAGASSYEQYF

abundance: -
v_gene: TRBV21-1
d_gene: -
j_gene: TRBJ2-1
CDR3nt: TGTGCCAGCAGCAAAGTGGGGACTAGCGGGAATCCGACCTTCATGAGCTCCTACAATGAGCAGTTCTTC
CDR3aa: CASSKVGTSGNPTFMSSYNEQFF

abundance: many
v_gene: TRBV4-2
d_gene: -
j_gene: TRBJ1-2
CDR3nt: TGTGCCAGCAGCCAAGATCTAGGGGGGGTATTATATGGCTACACCTTC
CDR3aa: CASSQDLGGVLYGYTF

abundance: -
v_gene: TRBV30
d_gene: -
j_gene: TRBJ1-4
CDR3nt: TGTGCCTGGACCGCAGGGTTTGGCGAAAAACTGTTTTTT
CDR3aa: CAWTAGFGEKLFF

abundance: -
v_gene: TRBV18
d_gene: -
j_gene: TRBJ1-4
CDR3nt: TGTGCCAGCTCACCAAGTTGGACAGAAAGTGAAAAACTGTTTTTT
CDR3aa: CASSPSWTESEKLFF

abundance: once
v_gene: TRBV18
d_gene: -
j_gene: TRBJ2-7
CDR3nt: TGTGCCAGCTCACCACCAAACAGGGCCCTTGAGCAGTACTTC
CDR3aa: CASSPPNRALEQYF

abundance: -
v_gene: TRBV5-4
d_gene: TRBD1
j_gene: TRBJ1-1
CDR3nt: TGTGCCAGCAGCGAGAGGGGGCTGAGCACTGAAGCTTTCTTT
CDR3aa: CASSERGLSTEAFF

abundance: -
v_gene: TRBV10-3
d_gene: TRBD1
j_gene: TRBJ2-7
CDR3nt: TGTGCCATCAGCCCTCCGGGACAGGGGGCGAGGGAGCAGTACTTC
CDR3aa: CAISPPGQGAREQYF

abundance: -
v_gene: TRBV19
d_gene: TRBD2
j_gene: TRBJ2-7
CDR3nt: TGTGCCAGTAGTTCCCAGGGCGGGAGCTTCAACGAGCAGTACTTC
CDR3aa: CASSSQGGSFNEQYF

abundance: -
v_gene: TRBV5-1
d_gene: -
j_gene: TRBJ2-3
CDR3nt: TGCGCCAGCAGCTTGTCCCCCGTACGGGATACGCAGTATTTT
CDR3aa: CASSLSPVRDTQYF

abundance: -
v_gene: TRBV6-6
d_gene: TRBD1
j_gene: TRBJ2-7
CDR3nt: TGTGCCAGCAGTTCACAGGGGTTCGGCTACGAGCAGTACTTC
CDR3aa: CASSSQGFGYEQYF

abundance: -
v_gene: TRBV6-5
d_gene: TRBD1
j_gene: TRBJ2-7
CDR3nt: TGTGCCAGCAGTCCTACAGGGGGCTACGAGCAGTACTTC
CDR3aa: CASSPTGGYEQYF

abundance: -
v_gene: TRBV20-1
d_gene: -
j_gene: TRBJ2-7
CDR3nt: TGCAGTGCTAGGGGGGGTTACGAGCAGTACTTC
CDR3aa: CSARGGYEQYF

abundance: -
v_gene: TRBV4-1
d_gene: TRBD1
j_gene: TRBJ1-3
CDR3nt: TGCGCCAGCAGCCTTCGGGGACAGGGACTTGGGCCAAATGGAAACACCATATATTTT
CDR3aa: CASSLRGQGLGPNGNTIYF